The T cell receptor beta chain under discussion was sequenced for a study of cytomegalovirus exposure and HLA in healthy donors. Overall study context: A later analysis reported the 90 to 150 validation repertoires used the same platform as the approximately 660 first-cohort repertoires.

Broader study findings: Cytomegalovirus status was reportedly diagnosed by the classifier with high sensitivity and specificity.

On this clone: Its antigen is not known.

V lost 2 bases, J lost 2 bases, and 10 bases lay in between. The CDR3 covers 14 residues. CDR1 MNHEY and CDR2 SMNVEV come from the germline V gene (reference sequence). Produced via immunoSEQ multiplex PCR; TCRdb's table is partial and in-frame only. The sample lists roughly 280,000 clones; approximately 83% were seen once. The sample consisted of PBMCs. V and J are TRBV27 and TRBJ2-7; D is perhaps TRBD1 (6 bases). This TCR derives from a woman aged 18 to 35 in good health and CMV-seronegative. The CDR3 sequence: CASSLGDRPYEQYF. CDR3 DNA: TGTGCCAGCAGTTTAGGAGACAGGCCCTACGAGCAGTACTTC.